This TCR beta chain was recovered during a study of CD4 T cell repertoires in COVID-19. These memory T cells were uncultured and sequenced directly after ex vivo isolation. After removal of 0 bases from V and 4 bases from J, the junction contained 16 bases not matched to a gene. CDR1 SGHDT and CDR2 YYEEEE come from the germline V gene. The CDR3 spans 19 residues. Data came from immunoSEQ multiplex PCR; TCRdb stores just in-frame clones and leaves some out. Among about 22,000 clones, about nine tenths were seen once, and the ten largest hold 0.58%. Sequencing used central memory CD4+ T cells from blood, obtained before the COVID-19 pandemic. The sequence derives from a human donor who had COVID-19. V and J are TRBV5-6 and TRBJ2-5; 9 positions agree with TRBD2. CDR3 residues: CASSLVGGREGWQRETQYF. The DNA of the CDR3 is TGTGCCAGCAGCTTGGTTGGCGGGAGGGAGGGTTGGCAGAGAGAGACCCAGTACTTC.